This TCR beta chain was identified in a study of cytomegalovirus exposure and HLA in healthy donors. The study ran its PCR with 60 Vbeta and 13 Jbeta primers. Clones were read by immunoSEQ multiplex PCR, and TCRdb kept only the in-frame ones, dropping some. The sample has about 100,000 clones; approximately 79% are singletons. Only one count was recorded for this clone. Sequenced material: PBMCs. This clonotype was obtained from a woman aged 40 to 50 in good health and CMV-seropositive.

Here the CDR3 reads CASSKNQQAVGTEAFF. The CDR3 DNA is TGTGCCAGTAGTAAAAATCAACAGGCCGTCGGAACTGAAGCTTTCTTT. The V gene is TRBV19, the J gene TRBJ1-1; D might be TRBD1 (5 bases). The V gene's germline CDR1 is LNHDA and CDR2 SQIVND (reference sequence). The CDR3 has 16 residues. Trimming left V 4 bases short and J 5 bases short, with 20 bases between.